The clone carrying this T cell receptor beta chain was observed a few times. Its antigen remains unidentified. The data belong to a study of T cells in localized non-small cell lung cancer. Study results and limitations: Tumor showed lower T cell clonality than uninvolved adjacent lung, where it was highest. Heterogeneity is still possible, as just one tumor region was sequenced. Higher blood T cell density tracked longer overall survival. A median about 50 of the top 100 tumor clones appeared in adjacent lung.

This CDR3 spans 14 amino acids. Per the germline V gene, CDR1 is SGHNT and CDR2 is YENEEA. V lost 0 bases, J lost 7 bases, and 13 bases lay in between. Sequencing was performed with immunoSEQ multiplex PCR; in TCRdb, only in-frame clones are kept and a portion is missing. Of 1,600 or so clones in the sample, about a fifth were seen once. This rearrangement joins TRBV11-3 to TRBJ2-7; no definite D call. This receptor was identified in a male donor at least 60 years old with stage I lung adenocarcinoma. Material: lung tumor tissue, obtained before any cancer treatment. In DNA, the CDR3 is TGTGCCAGCAGCTTAGACGGCCTTCTGGGGGAGCAGTACTTC. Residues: CASSLDGLLGEQYF.